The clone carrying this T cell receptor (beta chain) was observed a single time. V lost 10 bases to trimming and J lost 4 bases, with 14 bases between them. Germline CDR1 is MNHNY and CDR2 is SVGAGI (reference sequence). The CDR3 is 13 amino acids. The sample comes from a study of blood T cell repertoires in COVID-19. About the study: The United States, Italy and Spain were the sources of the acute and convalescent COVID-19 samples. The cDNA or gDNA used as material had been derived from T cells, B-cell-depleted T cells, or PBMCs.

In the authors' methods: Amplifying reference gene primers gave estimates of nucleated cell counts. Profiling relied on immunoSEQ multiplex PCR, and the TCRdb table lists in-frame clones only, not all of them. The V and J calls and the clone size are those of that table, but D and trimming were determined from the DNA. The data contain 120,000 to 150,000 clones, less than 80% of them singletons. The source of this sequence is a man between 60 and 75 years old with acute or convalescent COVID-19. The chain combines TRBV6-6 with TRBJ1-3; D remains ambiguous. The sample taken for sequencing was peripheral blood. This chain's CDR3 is CATTIEVGNTIYF. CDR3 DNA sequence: TGTGCCACCACCATTGAGGTGGGAAACACCATATATTTT.